This entry lists 11 T cell receptor beta chains sequenced from one sample in a study of radiotherapy plus CTLA-4 blockade in lung cancer. Here immunoSEQ multiplex PCR was the method, and the copy in TCRdb shows in-frame clones only, minus some. The table shows approximately 60,000 clones, with roughly 79% occurring only once. Material: peripheral blood, obtained from a patient treated with radiotherapy plus ipilimumab. These receptors originate from a human donor with non-small cell lung cancer whose response to radiotherapy plus ipilimumab could not be evaluated.

This sequence joins TRBV5-6 and TRBJ2-7; maybe TRBD1 (6 bases). This CDR3 has 13 amino acids. Between the trimmed V and J ends, which lost 2 bases and 2 bases, there was a span of 8 bases. CDR1 SGHDT and CDR2 YYEEEE come from the germline V gene. Here the CDR3 reads CASSFRTAYEQYF. The CDR3 coding sequence is TGTGCCAGCAGCTTTAGGACAGCCTACGAGCAGTACTTC. Based on the CDR3 plus reference TRBV5-6 and TRBJ2-7, the full variable domain is DAGVTQSPTHLIKTRGQQVTLRCSPKSGHDTVSWYQQALGQGPQFIFQYYEEEERQRGNFPDRFSGHQFPNYSSELNVNALLLGDSALYLCASSFRTAYEQYFGPGTRLTVT.

This rearrangement joins TRBV7-2 to TRBJ2-5, with 7 bases identical to TRBD1. Germline trimming cut 0 bases from V and 7 bases from J; bases unmatched to any gene: 17. The germline V gene has CDR1 SGHTA and CDR2 FQGNSA. The CDR3 is 18 amino acids. CDR3 in DNA: TGTGCCAGCAGCTTAGCGAAATCGGACAGGCTTAAAGGATGGACCCAGTACTTC. Protein: CASSLAKSDRLKGWTQYF.

The rearrangement links TRBV18 to TRBJ2-1; D unclear. CDR1 and CDR2 from the germline V gene are KGHSH and LQKENI. CDR3 length equals 18 residues. V was clipped by 3 bases and J by 1 base, with 19 bases between them. CDR3 protein: CASSPTDSRRRSYNEQFF. CDR3 coding DNA: TGTGCCAGCTCACCTACCGACTCCCGCCGCCGGTCCTACAATGAGCAGTTCTTC.

The chain is built from TRBV14 and TRBJ2-3; 11 bases fit TRBD1. J lost 2 bases, V lost 1 base, and 11 bases had no gene match. The CDR3 has 19 residues. The germline CDR1 and CDR2 sequences are SGHDN and FVKESK. The CDR3 is CASSQGSEGTGGNTDTQYF. For the CDR3, the DNA is TGTGCCAGCAGCCAAGGTTCTGAAGGGACAGGGGGAAACACAGATACGCAGTATTTT.

The chain links TRBV11-2 to TRBJ2-3; weak D call: TRBD2 (7 bases). The germline CDR1 and CDR2 sequences are SGHAT and FQNNGV. V shed 5 bases and J shed 6 bases, with 15 bases lying between them. The CDR3 totals 14 residues. CDR3 bases: TGTGCCAGCAGCCCGGGGGCGGGAGCGGATACGCAGTATTTT. As protein: CASSPGAGADTQYF.

V is TRBV4-3 and J is TRBJ1-2; 8 nucleotides agree with TRBD1. This CDR3 contains 15 residues. The trim removed 0 bases at V and 8 bases at J, leaving 8 bases unmatched. Germline values: CDR1 LGHNA, CDR2 YSLEER. CDR3 residues: CASSQDINRGSGYTF. DNA for the CDR3: TGCGCCAGCAGCCAAGATATTAACAGGGGGAGCGGCTACACCTTC.

V gene TRBV10-3 combines with J gene TRBJ2-3, with TRBD2 identical over 11 bases. V lost 4 bases, J lost 0 bases, and 3 bases stayed unmatched. This CDR3 region has 16 residues. Germline V gene data show CDR1 as ENHRY and CDR2 as SYGVKD. The chain's CDR3 is CAISGLAGPSTDTQYF. The CDR3 coding sequence is TGTGCCATCAGTGGACTAGCGGGACCGAGCACAGATACGCAGTATTTT.

The chain joins TRBV6-5 to TRBJ1-1; 8 nucleotides match TRBD1. The germline CDR1 and CDR2 sequences are MNHEY and SVGAGI. The CDR3 spans 13 residues. The J segment lost 5 bases and the V segment lost 6 bases, leaving 5 bases of the junction unmatched. The CDR3 sequence is CASSRQGYTEAFF. CDR3 bases: TGTGCCAGCAGCCGACAGGGGTATACTGAAGCTTTCTTT.

V usage is TRBV5-3 and J usage is TRBJ2-7; D may be TRBD2 (5 bases). TRBV5-3 is an ORF; its function is uncertain. V lost 4 bases, J lost 1 base, and 9 bases lay in between. This CDR3 contains 13 residues. For the CDR3, the DNA is TGTGCCAGAAGCGTGGACTCTTCCTACGAGCAGTACTTC. Translated: CARSVDSSYEQYF.

There are a few counts of this clone. CDR3 nucleotide sequence: TGCGCCAGCAGCCAAGACTGGGACTCACGAGGAACCCTCCACTTT. The encoded protein is CASSQDWDSRGTLHF. The rearrangement links TRBV4-1 to TRBJ1-6; possible D gene TRBD1, 5 bases. Trimming took off 0 bases at V and 14 bases at J, with 17 bases between the two ends. The CDR3 length is 15 residues. Germline assignment: CDR1 MGHRA and CDR2 YSYEKL.

The chain uses TRBV4-1 and TRBJ2-1; TRBD2 matches at 10 bases. Germline CDR1 reads MGHRA; CDR2 reads YSYEKL. CDR3 length: 15 amino acids. J lost 10 bases, V lost 0 bases, and 6 bases had no gene match. The CDR3 region is CASSQDSGGFSEQFF. CDR3 bases: TGCGCCAGCAGCCAAGATAGCGGGGGGTTTTCGGAGCAGTTCTTC.